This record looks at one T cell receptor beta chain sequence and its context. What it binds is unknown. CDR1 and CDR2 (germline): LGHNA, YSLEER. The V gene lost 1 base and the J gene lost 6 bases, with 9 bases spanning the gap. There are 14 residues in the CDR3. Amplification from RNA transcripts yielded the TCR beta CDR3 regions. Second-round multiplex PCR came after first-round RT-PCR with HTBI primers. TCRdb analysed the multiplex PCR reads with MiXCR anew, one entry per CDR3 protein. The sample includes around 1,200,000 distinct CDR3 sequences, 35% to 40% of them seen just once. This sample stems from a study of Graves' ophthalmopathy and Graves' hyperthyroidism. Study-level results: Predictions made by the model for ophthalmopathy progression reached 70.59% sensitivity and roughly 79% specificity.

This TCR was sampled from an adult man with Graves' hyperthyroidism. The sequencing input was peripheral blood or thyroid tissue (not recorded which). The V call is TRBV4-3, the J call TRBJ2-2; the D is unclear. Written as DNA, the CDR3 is TGCGCCAGCAGCCAAGCCTCAGGAGCCGGGGAGCTGTTTTTT. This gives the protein CASSQASGAGELFF.